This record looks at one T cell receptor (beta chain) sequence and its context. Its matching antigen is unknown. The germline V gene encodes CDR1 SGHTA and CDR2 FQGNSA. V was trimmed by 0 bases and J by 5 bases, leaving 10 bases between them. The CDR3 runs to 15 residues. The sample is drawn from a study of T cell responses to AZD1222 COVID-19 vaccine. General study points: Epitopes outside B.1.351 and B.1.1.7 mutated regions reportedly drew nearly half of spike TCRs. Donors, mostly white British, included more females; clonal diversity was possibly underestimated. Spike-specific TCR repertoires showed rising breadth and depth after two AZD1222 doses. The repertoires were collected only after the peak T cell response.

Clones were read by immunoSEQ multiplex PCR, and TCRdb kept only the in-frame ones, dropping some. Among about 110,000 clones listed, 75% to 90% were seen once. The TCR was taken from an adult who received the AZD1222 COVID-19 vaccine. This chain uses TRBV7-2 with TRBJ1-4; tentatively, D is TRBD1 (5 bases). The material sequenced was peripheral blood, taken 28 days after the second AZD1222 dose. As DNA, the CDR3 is TGTGCCAGCAGCTTAGCGCAGGGCCCCAATGAAAAACTGTTTTTT. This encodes CASSLAQGPNEKLFF.